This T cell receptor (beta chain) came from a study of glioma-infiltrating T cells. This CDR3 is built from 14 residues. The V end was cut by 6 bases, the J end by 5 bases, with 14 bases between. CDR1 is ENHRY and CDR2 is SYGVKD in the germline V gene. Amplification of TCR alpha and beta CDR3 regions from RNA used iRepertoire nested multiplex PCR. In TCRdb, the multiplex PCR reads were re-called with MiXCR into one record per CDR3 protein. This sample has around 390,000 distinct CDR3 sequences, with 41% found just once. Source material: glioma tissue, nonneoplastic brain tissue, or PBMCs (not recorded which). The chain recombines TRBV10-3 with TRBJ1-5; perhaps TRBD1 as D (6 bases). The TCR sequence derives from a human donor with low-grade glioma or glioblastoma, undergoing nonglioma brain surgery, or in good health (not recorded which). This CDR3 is CAISNTGLDQPQHF. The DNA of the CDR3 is TGTGCCATCAGCAATACAGGGTTAGATCAGCCCCAGCATTTT.